Sequencing of this T cell receptor (beta chain) was carried out in a study of regulatory T cells in long-lasting Graves disease. General observations from the study: Sharing of public clonotypes was greater in persistent patients (approximately 2,700) than in new patients (around 1,000).

TCR beta libraries were built with iRepertoire HTBI primers and Arm-PCR of CDR3 regions. Via MiXCR, TCRdb re-called the multiplex PCR reads, giving one row per CDR3 protein. The top ten clones hold about a quarter of a sample with about 420,000 distinct CDR3 sequences, approximately 16% of them seen once. This clonotype was seen ten or more times. The antigen is not known. Germline CDR1 reads MDHEN; CDR2 reads SYDVKM. The CDR3 has 19 residues. Between the trimmed V and J ends, which lost 6 bases and 2 bases, there was a span of 29 bases. The time point: newly diagnosed GD, antithyroid drugs for less than 3 months. From RNA extracted from PBMCs, the TCR library was made. The same data also contributed to another study, on T cells in Graves' hyperthyroidism and ophthalmopathy. That work adds: Not enrolled were patients with uncontrolled infection, other autoimmune disease, pregnancy or lactation. The study used the HTBI primer set for a first-round RT-PCR of the TCR CDR3. Model output signaled ophthalmopathy a median 6.5 months ahead of onset.

The starting material was peripheral blood mononuclear cells (PBMCs), obtained at new diagnosis, from a patient treated with antithyroid drugs. The clonotype was recovered from a woman aged 18 to 35 with Graves disease. V is TRBV28 and J is TRBJ2-7; D unresolved. The CDR3 sequence is CASSPFFLSPETVTYEQYF. CDR3 bases: TGTGCCAGCAGCCCTTTTTTCCTTTCACCGGAGACCGTGACCTACGAGCAGTACTTC. Full variable domain (outside the CDR3, taken from reference TRBV28 and TRBJ2-7): DVKVTQSSRYLVKRTGEKVFLECVQDMDHENMFWYRQDPGLGLRLIYFSYDVKMKEKGDIPEGYSVSREKKERFSLILESASTNQTSMYLCASSPFFLSPETVTYEQYFGPGTRLTVT.